This T cell receptor (beta chain) was captured in a study of T cell responses to AZD1222 COVID-19 vaccine. Study-wide points: Vaccine-related CD4 TCRs covered spike, predominating at 160-218 and 743-854. Donors were mostly white British, more females; clonal diversity possibly underestimated.

CDR3 length: 12 residues. V was cut by 2 bases and J by 2 bases, with 6 bases left in between. Germline CDR1 and CDR2: GTSNPN and SVGIG (reference sequence). The repertoire was sequenced with immunoSEQ multiplex PCR; TCRdb's copy has only in-frame clones and lacks some. The profile shows 100,000 to 120,000 clones, about 90% of them singletons. This clone has a handful of counts. Its antigen is unknown. This TCR derives from an adult in good health. The chain combines TRBV30 with TRBJ2-5; D is undetermined. The sequenced sample was peripheral blood, obtained on day 0 of AZD1222 vaccination. CDR3 in amino acids: CAWSWGQETQYF. For the CDR3, the DNA is TGTGCCTGGAGTTGGGGTCAAGAGACCCAGTACTTC. Based on the CDR3 plus reference TRBV30 and TRBJ2-5, the full variable domain is SQTIHQWPATLVQPVGSPLSLECTVEGTSNPNLYWYRQAAGRGLQLLFYSVGIGQISSEVPQNLSASRPQDRQFILSSKKLLLSDSGFYLCAWSWGQETQYFGPGTRLLVL.